Each of the 30 T cell receptor beta chains below was sequenced from the same sample in a study of blood T cell repertoires in COVID-19. The method was immunoSEQ multiplex PCR; TCRdb's version includes in-frame clones alone and lacks a portion of them. The sample holds approximately 110,000 clones, approximately 70% seen once. Sequenced: peripheral blood. These receptor sequences come from a human donor with acute or convalescent COVID-19. The donor label of this sample is uncertain.

V usage is TRBV10-3 and J usage is TRBJ1-1; D remains unclear. Germline CDR1 ENHRY, CDR2 SYGVKD. The CDR3 is 13 amino acids. V gave up 2 bases and J gave up 3 bases, with 7 bases separating them. The CDR3 protein is CAISEEGDTEAFF. The CDR3 nucleotides read TGTGCCATCAGTGAGGAGGGAGACACTGAAGCTTTCTTT.

This clone was picked up a small number of times. This chain connects TRBV7-3 to TRBJ1-1, with D perhaps matching TRBD1 (5 bases). V lost 3 bases and J 1 base, leaving 6 bases between the germline ends. Germline CDR1 is SGHTA and CDR2 is FQGTGA. The CDR3 is 13 residues long. CDR3 residues: CASSFQGNTEAFF. CDR3 coding DNA: TGTGCCAGCAGCTTTCAGGGGAACACTGAAGCTTTCTTT.

The chain links TRBV7-9 to TRBJ1-1, with D hard to call. The CDR3 runs 14 residues. Germline V gene lookup returns CDR1 SEHNR and CDR2 FQNEAQ (reference sequence). V was pared by 4 bases and J by 5 bases, with 14 bases between. CDR3 region: CASSSGSAGTEAFF. The DNA of the CDR3 is TGTGCCAGCAGCTCGGGCTCAGCGGGGACTGAAGCTTTCTTT.

The V call is TRBV6-5, the J call TRBJ1-2, with 7 bases identical to TRBD1. In germline, CDR1 is MNHEY, CDR2 SVGAGI. This CDR3 comprises 15 residues. Trimming took 6 bases from V and 4 from J; bases not matched to a gene: 11. The DNA of the CDR3 is TGTGCCAGCAGGATTCCCAGGGGGGAATTCTATGGCTACACCTTC. It specifies CASRIPRGEFYGYTF.

This chain joins TRBV6-2 or TRBV6-3 and TRBJ2-1; 7 positions match TRBD1. After removal of 6 bases from V and 4 bases from J, the junction contained 12 bases not matched to a gene. This CDR3 region has 16 residues. The germline V gene has CDR1 MNHEY and CDR2 SVGEGT. CDR3 protein: CASSPAGTAQYNEQFF. For the CDR3, the DNA is TGTGCCAGCAGCCCCGCCGGGACAGCGCAATACAATGAGCAGTTCTTC.

This clone was counted many times. The chain has TRBV11-1 and TRBJ1-2; 12 positions agree with TRBD1. Germline V gene sequence: CDR1 SGHAT, CDR2 FQDESV (reference sequence). This CDR3 has 15 amino acids. V dropped 6 bases and J dropped 8; count of bases not matched to a gene: 10. The CDR3 DNA sequence: TGTGCCAGCAGACGCCGGGACAGGGGGCCGGGCGGCTACACCTTC. It specifies CASRRRDRGPGGYTF.

This clone was recorded many times. The V gene is TRBV5-6, the J gene TRBJ1-5, with D maybe TRBD1 (5 bases). The V end lost 1 base, the J end lost 3 bases, and 11 bases lay between the germline ends. Germline lookup yields CDR1 SGHDT and CDR2 YYEEEE. The CDR3 loop spans 15 amino acids. The CDR3 loop is CASSLFAGNNQPQHF. The CDR3 bases are TGTGCCAGCAGCTTGTTTGCAGGGAACAATCAGCCCCAGCATTTT.

V gene TRBV7-9 combines with J gene TRBJ2-6, with a weak D call TRBD1 (5 bases). Germline CDR1 and CDR2: SEHNR and FQNEAQ (reference sequence). This CDR3 comprises 15 residues. V lost 3 bases and J lost 1, with 7 bases in between. The CDR3, as DNA: TGTGCCAGCAGCTTGGCAGGGTCTGGGGCCAACGTCCTGACTTTC. It yields the protein CASSLAGSGANVLTF.

This clone was seen a handful of times. This chain connects TRBV14 to TRBJ2-5, with D tentatively TRBD2 (6 bases). V was shortened by 0 bases and J by 2 bases, with 25 bases between the two germline ends. The CDR3 is made up of 20 amino acids. CDR1 SGHDN and CDR2 FVKESK come from the germline V gene. The CDR3 sequence: CASSQDGALYGLPFQETQYF. The CDR3 coding sequence is TGTGCCAGCAGCCAAGACGGGGCCCTCTACGGACTACCTTTTCAAGAGACCCAGTACTTC. The entire variable domain, with the rest obtained from reference TRBV14 and TRBJ2-5, is as follows: EAGVTQFPSHSVIEKGQTVTLRCDPISGHDNLYWYRRVMGKEIKFLLHFVKESKQDESGMPNNRFLAERTGGTYSTLKVQPAELEDSGVYFCASSQDGALYGLPFQETQYFGPGTRLLVL.

This CDR3 is CASSFGLRGTEAFF. DNA of the CDR3: TGTGCCAGCAGTTTCGGACTTCGGGGCACTGAAGCTTTCTTT. The J gene is TRBJ1-1, the V gene TRBV28; no clear D. From germline, CDR1 is MDHEN and CDR2 SYDVKM. Trimming removed 3 bases at V and 4 bases at J, with 12 bases between. This CDR3 contains 14 residues. Complete variable domain (other parts from reference TRBV28 and TRBJ1-1): DVKVTQSSRYLVKRTGEKVFLECVQDMDHENMFWYRQDPGLGLRLIYFSYDVKMKEKGDIPEGYSVSREKKERFSLILESASTNQTSMYLCASSFGLRGTEAFFGQGTRLTVV.

A note on this clone: Other DNA sequences within the sample encode an identical CDR3. The chain is built from TRBV5-1 and TRBJ2-5, with D uncertain. Trimming removed 0 bases at V and 4 bases at J, with 7 bases between. Per germline, CDR1 SGHRS and CDR2 YFSETQ. The CDR3 length is 13 residues. DNA of the CDR3: TGCGCCAGCAGCTTGGGTAGTGGAGAGACCCAGTACTTC. It translates to CASSLGSGETQYF. The variable domain in full, completed from reference TRBV5-1 and TRBJ2-5, reads KAGVTQTPRYLIKTRGQQVTLSCSPISGHRSVSWYQQTPGQGLQFLFEYFSETQRNKGNFPGRFSGRQFSNSRSEMNVSTLELGDSALYLCASSLGSGETQYFGPGTRLLVL.

This clone was counted a few times. This rearrangement joins TRBV19 to TRBJ1-1; 9 bases are shared with TRBD1. V shed 5 bases, J shed 5 bases, and the junction held 9 bases outside the gene matches. This CDR3 region has 15 residues. Germline loops: CDR1 LNHDA, CDR2 SQIVND (reference sequence). As DNA, the CDR3 is TGTGCCAGTAGTCTTCCGGGACAGGGAGGGACTGAAGCTTTCTTT. It yields the protein CASSLPGQGGTEAFF.

The V and J genes are TRBV9 and TRBJ1-2; 7 nucleotides match TRBD1. The CDR3 runs 15 residues. CDR1 is SGDLS, CDR2 YYNGEE, per germline. V was clipped by 2 bases and J by 8 bases; unmatched bases: 12. CDR3 coding DNA: TGTGCCAGCAGCGTGCCAAGGGGGCGCGGCTACGGCTACACCTTC. As protein: CASSVPRGRGYGYTF.

The V call is TRBV27, the J call TRBJ2-7; TRBD1 agrees at 8 bases. The CDR3 runs to 16 residues. V trimming: 3 bases; J trimming: 3 bases; junction bases outside the gene matches: 10. Germline V gene lookup returns CDR1 MNHEY and CDR2 SMNVEV (reference sequence). The chain's CDR3 is CASSFRGQAALYEQYF. Here the CDR3 DNA reads TGTGCCAGCAGTTTCCGGGGACAGGCCGCCCTCTACGAGCAGTACTTC.

This chain links TRBV7-6 with TRBJ2-2; D possibly corresponds to TRBD2 (5 bases). V lost 3 bases, J lost 4 bases, and 9 bases lay in between. CDR1 SGHVS and CDR2 FNYEAQ come from the germline V gene. The CDR3 covers 14 residues. The CDR3 DNA follows: TGTGCCAGCAGCTTGGCTAGCTCCACCGGGGAGCTGTTTTTT. Protein sequence: CASSLASSTGELFF. The full variable domain, rest sourced from reference TRBV7-6 and TRBJ2-2, is GAGVSQSPRYKVTKRGQDVALRCDPISGHVSLYWYRQALGQGPEFLTYFNYEAQQDKSGLPNDRFSAERPEGSISTLTIQRTEQRDSAMYRCASSLASSTGELFFGEGSRLTVL.

The J gene is TRBJ2-6, the V gene TRBV27, with a weak D call TRBD1 (6 bases). Germline V gives CDR1 MNHEY, CDR2 SMNVEV (reference sequence). The CDR3 extends over 15 amino acids. V shed 2 bases and J shed 2 bases, with 7 bases lying between them. The CDR3 sequence: CASSLQGTGANVLTF. The CDR3 DNA reads TGTGCCAGCAGTTTACAGGGGACTGGGGCCAACGTCCTGACTTTC.

The chain links TRBV2 to TRBJ2-3; a possible D gene is TRBD1 (6 bases). Germline V gene sequence: CDR1 SNHLY, CDR2 FYNNEI. V lost 2 bases, J lost 1 base, and 7 bases lay in between. There are 14 residues in the CDR3. In DNA, the CDR3 is TGTGCCAGCAGTGAAACAGGGCGCACAGATACGCAGTATTTT. Translating it yields CASSETGRTDTQYF. Complete variable domain (other parts from reference TRBV2 and TRBJ2-3): EPEVTQTPSHQVTQMGQEVILRCVPISNHLYFYWYRQILGQKVEFLVSFYNNEISEKSEIFDDQFSVERPDGSNFTLKIRSTKLEDSAMYFCASSETGRTDTQYFGPGTRLTVL.

The rearrangement joins TRBV5-4 to TRBJ2-3; D perhaps matches TRBD2 (5 bases). The germline CDR1 and CDR2 sequences are SGHNT and YYREEE (reference sequence). V was pared by 4 bases and J by 9 bases, with 15 bases between. CDR3 length: 13 amino acids. The CDR3 loop is CASSLDTSGTQYF. As DNA, the CDR3 is TGTGCCAGCAGCCTAGACACGTCGGGGACGCAGTATTTT.

The chain combines TRBV29-1 with TRBJ1-2; TRBD1 agrees at 7 bases. The junction had 15 bases not matched to a gene; V was cut back by 7 bases and J by 7 bases. The CDR3 has 14 residues. Germline CDR1 SQVTM, CDR2 ANQGSEA. For the CDR3, the DNA is TGCAGCGCCCCCCTTAGGGGACAGCTTGGTGGCTACACCTTC. Its protein product is CSAPLRGQLGGYTF.

The chain is built from TRBV6-5 and TRBJ1-4; D is possibly TRBD1 (6 bases). V lost 1 base and J lost 8, with 8 bases in between. The length of the CDR3 is 13 residues. CDR1 is MNHEY, CDR2 SVGAGI, per germline. The CDR3 bases are TGTGCCAGCAGTTACTACAGGGCGGAAAAACTGTTTTTT. As protein: CASSYYRAEKLFF.

The chain carries TRBV3-1 (or the pseudogene TRBV3-2) and TRBJ1-2; D not certain. Per germline, CDR1 LGHDT and CDR2 YNNKEL (reference sequence). The CDR3 sequence is 14 residues long. V was pared by 5 bases and J by 0 bases, with 10 bases between. CDR3 in amino acids: CASSIRTSNYGYTF. CDR3 sequence (DNA): TGTGCCAGCAGCATCAGAACCTCTAACTATGGCTACACCTTC.

The rearrangement uses TRBV7-2 and TRBJ2-7; unclear D gene. The CDR3 is 15 amino acids. V was trimmed by 1 base and J by 2 bases, leaving 12 bases between them. Germline assignment: CDR1 SGHTA and CDR2 FQGNSA. In nucleotides, the CDR3 is TGTGCCAGCAGCTTAGATCGAGGAGAGACCTACGAGCAGTACTTC. It encodes CASSLDRGETYEQYF.

This rearrangement joins TRBV24-1 to TRBJ2-2; 10 nucleotides align to TRBD1. V was clipped by 6 bases and J by 6 bases; unmatched bases: 6. Germline-derived CDR1 and CDR2 are KGHDR and SFDVKD. This CDR3 region has 15 residues. The CDR3 coding sequence is TGTGCCACCAGTCCCGGACAGGGGGTATCCGGGGAGCTGTTTTTT. Its protein is CATSPGQGVSGELFF.

V gene TRBV28 combines with J gene TRBJ1-6; TRBD1 might be the D (5 bases). V was trimmed by 5 bases and J by 4 bases, leaving 9 bases between them. The CDR3 runs 14 residues. Per the germline V gene, CDR1 is MDHEN and CDR2 is SYDVKM. The CDR3 reads CASSPRQYNSPLHF. In nucleotides, the CDR3 is TGTGCCAGCAGTCCTCGACAGTATAATTCACCCCTCCACTTT.

This clone has ten or more counts. The V gene is TRBV4-2, the J gene TRBJ1-5; weak D call: TRBD1 (5 bases). Germline V gene lookup returns CDR1 LGHNA and CDR2 YNFKEQ. The CDR3 consists of 13 residues. Trimming stripped 3 bases from V and 9 bases from J, with 12 bases between. The CDR3, as DNA: TGTGCCAGCAGCCAGGACAACAGCTGGCCCCAGCATTTT. As protein: CASSQDNSWPQHF.

This chain joins TRBV6-6 and TRBJ1-6; possible D gene TRBD1, 6 bases. CDR3 size: 13 residues. With 4 bases removed from V and 6 bases from J, the gap between germline ends came to 7 bases. Germline CDR1 is MNHNY and CDR2 is SVGAGI (reference sequence). The DNA of the CDR3 is TGTGCCAGCAGTTTACAGGGTAATTCACCCCTCCACTTT. It encodes CASSLQGNSPLHF.

V and J are TRBV7-9 and TRBJ2-1, with TRBD2 as a possible D gene (6 bases). CDR1 and CDR2 (germline): SEHNR, FQNEAQ (reference sequence). Trimming shortened V by 2 bases and J by 0 bases, and 14 bases separated the two germline ends. The CDR3 is made up of 17 amino acids. CDR3 in DNA: TGTGCCAGCAGCTTATCCGAGCGGGCGAGCTCCTACAATGAGCAGTTCTTC. This translates into CASSLSERASSYNEQFF.

The chain has TRBV6-1 and TRBJ1-2; no firm D call. Germline values: CDR1 MNHNS, CDR2 SASEGT. V gave up 3 bases and J gave up 8 bases, with 16 bases separating them. There are 14 residues in the CDR3. The CDR3 DNA reads as TGTGCCAGCAGTGATCGTCCTTCCGCGGGGGGCTACACCTTC. This gives the protein CASSDRPSAGGYTF.

The chain recombines TRBV7-9 with TRBJ1-6; perhaps TRBD1 as D (5 bases). Germline CDR1 SEHNR, CDR2 FQNEAQ (reference sequence). V gave up 3 bases and J gave up 3 bases, with 12 bases separating them. The CDR3 consists of 16 residues. The CDR3 loop is CASSFGQGFYNSPLHF. The DNA of the CDR3 is TGTGCCAGCAGCTTTGGGCAGGGCTTCTATAATTCACCCCTCCACTTT.

The genes are TRBV18 and TRBJ2-5; 9 nucleotides agree with TRBD1. The CDR3 is made up of 15 amino acids. J was trimmed by 4 bases and V by 6 bases; bases with no gene match: 9. CDR1 and CDR2 from the germline V gene are KGHSH and LQKENI. CDR3 protein: CASSPGTGSGETQYF. The CDR3 DNA reads TGTGCCAGCTCCCCCGGGACAGGGAGCGGAGAGACCCAGTACTTC. Full variable domain (remainder filled in from reference TRBV18 and TRBJ2-5): NAGVMQNPRHLVRRRGQEARLRCSPMKGHSHVYWYRQLPEEGLKFMVYLQKENIIDESGMPKERFSAEFPKEGPSILRIQQVVRGDSAAYFCASSPGTGSGETQYFGPGTRLLVL.